This T cell receptor (beta chain) emerged from a study of blood T cell repertoires in COVID-19. Study information: COVID-19 samples from acute and convalescent phases originated in the United States, Italy and Spain.

V gave up 4 bases and J gave up 0 bases; unmatched junction bases: 14. CDR3 size: 20 residues. CDR1 SGHDN and CDR2 FVKESK come from the germline V gene. Sequenced by immunoSEQ multiplex PCR; TCRdb stores in-frame clones only, minus some. The sample carries around 200,000 clones, around 80% recorded once. The chain has TRBV14 and TRBJ2-6; 8 positions match TRBD1. This clonotype was obtained from a man aged 35 to 55 with active or convalescent COVID-19. Source material: peripheral blood. The CDR3: CASSRSLRDRFLSGANVLTF. CDR3 DNA: TGTGCCAGCAGCCGTTCCCTCCGGGACAGGTTCCTCTCTGGGGCCAACGTCCTGACTTTC.